The clone carrying this TCR beta chain was seen a handful of times. Its antigen is unknown. The source of the sample is a study of CD8 T cells in ankylosing spondylitis. Points from the study as a whole: According to the report, clones linked to the disease were significantly enriched in matched synovial fluid samples taken from ankylosing spondylitis patients. Disease-linked clones had a CD8+ phenotype and relatively low frequency in peripheral blood.

Quantitative 5'-RACE with molecular barcodes generated TCR beta libraries. TCRdb re-analysed the 5' RACE reads in MiXCR, keeping a single row per CDR3 protein. The data contain about 340,000 distinct CDR3 sequences, 20% of them seen just once; the ten biggest clones take up about an eighth. This clonotype originated in a male donor with ankylosing spondylitis or in good health (not recorded which). Input material: blood, either unsorted or a sorted T cell fraction (not recorded which).

DNA for the CDR3: TGCAGTGCCATCCCCCCTAGCGGGGGGGCAGGTGAGCAGTTCTTC. This encodes CSAIPPSGGAGEQFF. The chain couples TRBV20-1 to TRBJ2-1, with TRBD2 matching 12 bases. From germline, CDR1 is DFQATT and CDR2 SNEGSKA (reference sequence). With V trimmed by 6 bases and J by 9 bases, 12 bases remained unmatched. The CDR3 spans 15 residues.